This T cell receptor beta chain was profiled in a study of blood T cell repertoires in COVID-19 (dated by TCRdb to about 2020). General notes on the study: Samples covering the acute and convalescent phases of COVID-19 were provided by collaborators in the United States, Italy and Spain. The prospective study material was composed of cDNA or gDNA derived from T cells, B-cell-depleted T cells, or PBMCs. Deeply sampled blood TCRbeta repertoires from subjects exposed to, actively infected with, or recovered from COVID-19 were included in the dataset. The repertoires were made available in a free public database intended to serve as a resource for research on the immune response to SARS-CoV-2. The samples were drawn from the first 160 participants of the ongoing ImmuneRACE study and from more than 1,000 subjects provided by 6 global collaborators. A de-identified subject ID, COVID-19 status, age in years and sex were almost always included in the sample metadata. Where available, HLA class I and class II types were taken from metadata supplied by the sample provider and were not determined by assay-based typing. Findings and caveats that apply to the study as a whole: The quantity of clinical and demographic metadata differed by source and by participant and was supplied without curation.

For this clone: Which antigen it targets is not known. Base-call qualities are not available, and no considerably larger clone is one nucleotide away.

TCRbeta CDR3 regions were amplified from genomic DNA using the immunoSEQ Assay, a bias-controlled multiplex PCR. As for the authors' bioinformatics: The number of nucleated cells in each sample was estimated from the amplification of reference gene primers within the assay. To quantify the absolute abundance of each unique TCRbeta CDR3 rearrangement, sequence reads were collapsed and filtered. For each sample, productive Simpson clonality was calculated as the square root of Simpson's diversity index over productive rearrangements. Here the immuneACCESS table is served through TCRdb, limited to in-frame sequences with V and J called. Missing clones are a known gap in these copies; in checked studies unresolved V genes cover under half, and the rest lacks a known reason. V and J calls plus clone size are reproduced from that table; the DNA served to infer D and trimming. Here the sample has 50,000 to 80,000 clones; over 75% occur a single time. The ten largest make up about 43% of the sample.

At the junction V is shortened by 3 bases and J by 7 bases; bases outside the gene matches: 16. The CDR1 and CDR2 encoded by the germline V gene are KGHSH and LQKENI. The CDR3 runs 17 residues from the cysteine to the phenylalanine. Solely the CDR3 DNA is kept, with 51 bases framed from the first base. One collaborating source in Seattle enrolled patients while the patients were actively infected and followed the patients over time throughout the course of disease. Each collaborating institution followed its own protocols to collect whole blood in K2EDTA tubes. Collaborator samples were shipped for TCRbeta analysis as frozen whole blood, isolated PBMCs, or DNA extracted from either sample type.

This chain is built from TRBV18 and TRBJ2-7; the central 9 bases match TRBD1. What was sequenced was peripheral blood. The clonotype originates from a woman aged 60-70 years with COVID-19, enrolled during active disease. CDR3 sequence: CASSPIHTGTGFREQYF. Read as DNA, the sequence is TGTGCCAGCTCACCTATCCACACCGGGACAGGGTTTAGAGAGCAGTACTTC.